This T cell receptor beta chain emerged from a study of T cells after yellow fever vaccination. The germline V and J ends were trimmed by 3 bases and 6 bases, with 11 bases remaining between them. The CDR3 has 13 amino acids. Germline V gives CDR1 DFQATT, CDR2 SNEGSKA (reference sequence). TCRdb fed the 5' RACE reads into MiXCR, producing one record per CDR3 protein. The profile shows 500,000 to 550,000 distinct CDR3 sequences, 21% of them singletons. The chain couples TRBV20-1 to TRBJ2-2, with D maybe TRBD2 (6 bases). The starting material was PBMCs, obtained 21 days after the first yellow fever vaccination. The sequence was collected from a man aged 18 to 30 who received the YFV17D yellow fever vaccine. CDR3 nucleotides: TGCAGTGCTAGGAGGAGGGTCCCCGGGGAGCTGTTTTTT. Translating gives CSARRRVPGELFF.